One sample yielded the 18 T cell receptor beta chains listed below, sequenced in a study of cytomegalovirus exposure and HLA in healthy donors. PCR primers comprised 60 Vbeta and 13 Jbeta primers. The data were produced by immunoSEQ multiplex PCR, yet TCRdb's version contains in-frame clones alone and is incomplete. The table for this sample gives 60,000 to 85,000 clones. Sample: PBMCs. All receptors derive from a man between 45 and 60 years old in good health and CMV-seropositive.

The rearrangement joins TRBV7-7 to TRBJ1-1, with TRBD1 as a possible D gene (6 bases). Trimming pared 1 base from V and 3 bases from J, leaving 6 bases between. The germline CDR1 and CDR2 sequences are SSHAT and FNYEAQ (reference sequence). This CDR3 comprises 13 residues. CDR3 DNA sequence: TGTGCCAGCAGCTTAGACAGGGACACTGAAGCTTTCTTT. Translation gives CASSLDRDTEAFF.

The chain recombines TRBV9 with TRBJ2-3, with 7 nucleotides matching TRBD2. The ends lost 7 bases at V and 0 bases at J; junction bases unmatched: 11. The CDR3 loop spans 16 amino acids. The V gene's germline CDR1 is SGDLS and CDR2 YYNGEE. The CDR3 DNA is TGTGCCAGCGGGTCGGGAGGTCCCTCTAGCACAGATACGCAGTATTTT. Translated, it gives CASGSGGPSSTDTQYF.

The V call is TRBV6-5, the J call TRBJ2-3; 9 positions agree with TRBD1. CDR3 length: 15 residues. Germline V gene data show CDR1 as MNHEY and CDR2 as SVGAGI. The V gene end was trimmed by 6 bases and the J gene end by 11 bases; junction bases not matched to a gene: 15. Here the CDR3 DNA reads TGTGCCAGCAGACCGACCTTCGGGACAGGGCCGTGGCAGTATTTT. Translated, it gives CASRPTFGTGPWQYF.

V usage is TRBV14 and J usage is TRBJ1-1, with D hard to call. The CDR3 totals 14 residues. The germline CDR1 and CDR2 sequences are SGHDN and FVKESK. V lost 4 bases to trimming and J lost 5 bases, with 14 bases between them. CDR3 DNA: TGTGCCAGCAGCCTCCTCGCCCGGGATACTGAAGCTTTCTTT. This sequence encodes CASSLLARDTEAFF.

The rearrangement uses TRBV7-9 and TRBJ1-1; the D is unclear. In germline, CDR1 is SEHNR, CDR2 FQNEAQ (reference sequence). Trimming pared 1 base from V and 4 bases from J, leaving 16 bases between. The CDR3 spans 16 residues. CDR3 DNA sequence: TGTGCCAGCAGCTTAGGGGGAGGGAATGGTGGCACTGAAGCTTTCTTT. Translating gives CASSLGGGNGGTEAFF. Together with reference TRBV7-9 and TRBJ1-1, the CDR3 gives the full variable domain: DTGVSQNPRHKITKRGQNVTFRCDPISEHNRLYWYRQTLGQGPEFLTYFQNEAQLEKSRLLSDRFSAERPKGSFSTLEIQRTEQGDSAMYLCASSLGGGNGGTEAFFGQGTRLTVV.

V is TRBV4-1 and J is TRBJ2-1; TRBD2 matches at 7 bases. Germline lookup yields CDR1 MGHRA and CDR2 YSYEKL. With V trimmed by 0 bases and J by 5 bases, 1 base remained unmatched. The CDR3 is 14 amino acids. CDR3 protein: CASSQEGGDNEQFF. In nucleotides, the CDR3 is TGCGCCAGCAGCCAAGAGGGGGGGGACAATGAGCAGTTCTTC.

The rearrangement links TRBV7-9 to TRBJ1-3; the D gene is possibly TRBD1 (6 bases). With 10 bases removed from V and 0 bases from J, the gap between germline ends came to 16 bases. This CDR3 is built from 15 residues. Germline values: CDR1 SEHNR, CDR2 FQNEAQ (reference sequence). The CDR3 is CATLREGGSGNTIYF. CDR3 sequence (DNA): TGTGCCACCCTCCGAGAAGGGGGCTCTGGAAACACCATATATTTT.

The chain joins TRBV10-3 to TRBJ1-2; a weak D match, TRBD1 (5 bases). CDR1 and CDR2 (germline): ENHRY, SYGVKD. V was pared by 4 bases and J by 4 bases, with 13 bases between. There are 14 residues in the CDR3. The CDR3 bases are TGTGCCATCAGTGCTCCGGGGGTCGGCTATGGCTACACCTTC. Amino acids: CAISAPGVGYGYTF.

The chain carries TRBV5-5 and TRBJ2-1; 8 nucleotides align to TRBD2. Germline CDR1 is SGHKS and CDR2 is YYEKEE (reference sequence). The CDR3 is 15 residues long. Trimming took 1 base from V and 3 from J; bases not matched to a gene: 3. CDR3 in DNA: TGTGCCAGCAGCTTGTCTCGGGAGGGCTACAATGAGCAGTTCTTC. Encoded protein: CASSLSREGYNEQFF.

This chain connects TRBV28 to TRBJ2-7; tentatively, D is TRBD2 (6 bases). Trimming cost V 10 bases and J 4 bases, with 11 bases left between them. CDR3 length: 11 amino acids. In germline, CDR1 is MDHEN, CDR2 SYDVKM. DNA for the CDR3: TGTGCCACCACGGGGGTTTACGAGCAGTACTTC. Protein sequence: CATTGVYEQYF.

This sequence joins TRBV6-1 and TRBJ1-1; D gene unclear. V was trimmed by 2 bases and J by 0 bases, leaving 7 bases between them. CDR1 is MNHNS and CDR2 is SASEGT in the germline V gene. This CDR3 has 14 amino acids. CDR3 nucleotide sequence: TGTGCCAGCAGTGAAATCGGTGTGAACACTGAAGCTTTCTTT. Amino acid sequence: CASSEIGVNTEAFF.

The V call is TRBV5-1, the J call TRBJ1-2, with D possibly TRBD1 on 6 matching bases. The germline V gene has CDR1 SGHRS and CDR2 YFSETQ. This CDR3 region has 14 residues. V was clipped by 3 bases and J by 8 bases, with 17 bases between them. The CDR3 bases are TGCGCCAGCAGCTCAGGACAGCCCTTGGGGGGCTACACCTTC. This gives the protein CASSSGQPLGGYTF.

The chain joins TRBV9 to TRBJ1-1; D is uncertain. The CDR3 covers 13 residues. Deletions cut 0 bases from V and 8 bases from J, with 11 bases between. Germline values: CDR1 SGDLS, CDR2 YYNGEE. CDR3 bases: TGTGCCAGCAGCGTAGAAGGCGGAGGGGAAGCTTTCTTT. This translates into CASSVEGGGEAFF.

The rearrangement joins TRBV9 to TRBJ1-1; weak D call: TRBD1 (5 bases). Trimming pared 4 bases from V and 6 bases from J, leaving 19 bases between. Germline CDR1 and CDR2: SGDLS and YYNGEE. The CDR3 totals 15 residues. The CDR3 DNA follows: TGTGCCAGCAGCCCTACGACAGAACCTGTGCCTGAAGCTTTCTTT. As protein: CASSPTTEPVPEAFF. Together with reference TRBV9 and TRBJ1-1, the CDR3 gives the full variable domain: DSGVTQTPKHLITATGQRVTLRCSPRSGDLSVYWYQQSLDQGLQFLIQYYNGEERAKGNILERFSAQQFPDLHSELNLSSLELGDSALYFCASSPTTEPVPEAFFGQGTRLTVV.

Notes on this clone: No DNA is shown, since the ends of the CDR3 on it are uncertain; the CDR3 is the one TCRdb lists. This chain links TRBV28 with TRBJ2-6; the D call in the table, TRBD2, was not verified against the DNA. Germline V gene data show CDR1 as MDHEN and CDR2 as SYDVKM. Counting both end residues, the CDR3 totals 16 amino acids. The CDR3 here is CASILGGSSGANVLTF.

V is TRBV4-1 and J is TRBJ2-3, with D maybe TRBD2 (5 bases). CDR1 is MGHRA, CDR2 YSYEKL, per germline. The CDR3 sequence is 15 residues long. Trimming removed 0 bases from V and 1 base from J, with 8 bases in between. The CDR3 loop reads CASSQEVGGTDTQYF. The CDR3 DNA is TGCGCCAGCAGCCAAGAGGTGGGAGGCACAGATACGCAGTATTTT.

The V call is TRBV9, the J call TRBJ1-1, with a tentative D call TRBD1 (6 bases). In germline, CDR1 is SGDLS, CDR2 YYNGEE. The CDR3 sequence is 14 residues long. The V end lost 0 bases, the J end lost 2 bases, and 8 bases lay between the germline ends. CDR3 nucleotide sequence: TGTGCCAGCAGCGTAGGACAGGCTAACACTGAAGCTTTCTTT. It codes for CASSVGQANTEAFF. Full variable domain (rest looked up from reference TRBV9 and TRBJ1-1): DSGVTQTPKHLITATGQRVTLRCSPRSGDLSVYWYQQSLDQGLQFLIQYYNGEERAKGNILERFSAQQFPDLHSELNLSSLELGDSALYFCASSVGQANTEAFFGQGTRLTVV.

This chain uses TRBV7-9 with TRBJ2-2, with TRBD1 as a possible D gene (6 bases). Trimming cost V 1 base and J 3 bases, with 12 bases left between them. Germline-derived CDR1 and CDR2 are SEHNR and FQNEAQ (reference sequence). CDR3 length equals 16 residues. The DNA of the CDR3 is TGTGCCAGCAGCTTAGAAGGGCAGGGGTACACCGGGGAGCTGTTTTTT. It specifies CASSLEGQGYTGELFF. The full variable domain, rest sourced from reference TRBV7-9 and TRBJ2-2, is DTGVSQNPRHKITKRGQNVTFRCDPISEHNRLYWYRQTLGQGPEFLTYFQNEAQLEKSRLLSDRFSAERPKGSFSTLEIQRTEQGDSAMYLCASSLEGQGYTGELFFGEGSRLTVL.